Here is one T cell receptor (beta chain) with its context. The sample comes from a study of stem cell transplantation in POMP-related autoinflammatory disease. Libraries were prepared by immunoSEQ multiplex PCR; TCRdb keeps only in-frame clonotypes and omits some of them. This table holds tens of thousands of clones, roughly 90% found once. CDR1 is MNHNY, CDR2 SVGAGI, per germline (reference sequence). Trimming removed 6 bases at V and 4 bases at J, with 21 bases between. This CDR3 is 16 amino acids long. Sequences were derived from CD4+ T cells from PBMCs, sampled after stem cell transplantation. The chain uses TRBV6-6 and TRBJ1-2, with D possibly matching TRBD1 (5 bases). The sequence derives from a human patient with POMP-related autoinflammation and immune dysregulation (PRAID). The graft donor may be the source of some T cells. CDR3 protein: CASRSAASAQGYGYTF. The CDR3 nucleotides read TGTGCCAGCAGGAGTGCAGCTAGTGCCCAGGGCTATGGCTACACCTTC.